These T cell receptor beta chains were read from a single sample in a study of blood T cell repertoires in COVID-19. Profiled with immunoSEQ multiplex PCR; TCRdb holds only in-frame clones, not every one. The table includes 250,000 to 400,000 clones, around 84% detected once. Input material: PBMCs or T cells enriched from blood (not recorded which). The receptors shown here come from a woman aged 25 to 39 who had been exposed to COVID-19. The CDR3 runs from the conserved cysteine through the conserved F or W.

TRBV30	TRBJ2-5	CAWSVLRQAWSEETQYF
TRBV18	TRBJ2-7	CASSPGTSGSGSYEQYF
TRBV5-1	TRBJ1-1	CASSYRGSNTEAFF
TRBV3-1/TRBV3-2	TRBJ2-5	CASSQDRRRETQYF
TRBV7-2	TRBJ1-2	CASSLGSVNYGYTF
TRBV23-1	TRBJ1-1	CAGPPLQGARTEAFF
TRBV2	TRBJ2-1	CARAGTSGGNEQFF
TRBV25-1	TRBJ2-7	CASSSHSGGGSYEQYF
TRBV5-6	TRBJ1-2	CASSPGGPRTRGYTF
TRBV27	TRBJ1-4	CASSLKRRGTNEKLFF
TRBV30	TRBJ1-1	CAWSVLGRTEAFF
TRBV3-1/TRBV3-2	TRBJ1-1	CASKRQGNTEAFF
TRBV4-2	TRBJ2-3	CASSQAPSDNTQYF
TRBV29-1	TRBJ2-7	CSVEGSPGQGGYEQYF
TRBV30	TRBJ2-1	CAWSFGGASGEQFF
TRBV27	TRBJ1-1	CASSDRVMNTEAFF
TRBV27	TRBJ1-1	CASRPPNLNTEAFF
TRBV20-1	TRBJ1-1	CSASWGGNTEAFF
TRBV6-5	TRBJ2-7	CASSYSPGGNPYEQYF
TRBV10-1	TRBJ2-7	CASSESFYCKTNEQYF
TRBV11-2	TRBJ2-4	CASSLSRVVNIQYF
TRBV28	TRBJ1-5	CASSSFAFSLAGRDVSGNQPQHF
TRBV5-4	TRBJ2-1	CASSPDRNSYNEQFF
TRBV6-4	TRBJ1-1	CASSLTENTEAFF
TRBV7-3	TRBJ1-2	CASSRRGGDGYTF
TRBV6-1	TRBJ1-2	CASSDSGQGGVHTF
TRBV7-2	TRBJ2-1	CASSSSGTSGAPEQFF
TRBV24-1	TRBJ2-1	CATSAKDRVADEQFF
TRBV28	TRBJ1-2	CASSSGQGDGYTF
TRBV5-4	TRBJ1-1	CASLSQDHLTEAFF
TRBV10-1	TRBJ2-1	CASSESGAGCSGNEQFF
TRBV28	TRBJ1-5	CASSSPGQGINQPQHF
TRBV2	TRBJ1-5	CASSTTGQPQHF
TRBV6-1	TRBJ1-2	CASSEGRRLDYGYTF
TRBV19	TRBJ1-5	CASKSGDRGYQPQHF
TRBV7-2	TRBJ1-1	CADLPVWAYEAFF
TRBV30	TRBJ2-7	CAWSVRKGASYEQYF
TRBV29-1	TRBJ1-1	CSADAGGTEAFF
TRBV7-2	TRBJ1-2	CASSPWTGGNYGYTF
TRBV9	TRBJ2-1	CASAHNLADLYNEQFF
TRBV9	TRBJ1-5	CASSQGAPTENQPQHF
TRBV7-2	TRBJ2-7	CASRLGGQGRYEQYF
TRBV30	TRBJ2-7	CAWRVLGQGTYEQYF
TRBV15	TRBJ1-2	CATMLAGYNYGYTF
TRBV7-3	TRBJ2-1	CASGLAGGSNEQFF
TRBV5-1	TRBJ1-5	CASRLSHQSNQPQHF
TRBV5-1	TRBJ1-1	CASSVDRGETEAFF
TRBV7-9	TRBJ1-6	CASSLRGQENSPLHF
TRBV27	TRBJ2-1	CASSFRGNNEQFF
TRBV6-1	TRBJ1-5	CASSEQGGNQPQHF
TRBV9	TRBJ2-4	CASSVAWCRTGKAKNIQYF
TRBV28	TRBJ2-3	CASSPYLQGTTDTQYF
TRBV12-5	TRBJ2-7	CASGLSGTNEQYF